Listed below are T cell receptor beta chains from one sample, sequenced in a study of vaccination and CD4 T cells after COVID-19. No antigen has been identified for these receptors. TCRdb ran MiXCR on the PCR reads and lists one entry per CDR3 protein. The sample holds about 8,200 distinct CDR3 sequences; around 48% are singletons and the top ten take around a sixth. Material: CD4+ T cells from blood, cultured in vitro. These receptors all come from a human donor in good health. Both conserved end residues are part of each CDR3. The D gene is left open where the match is weak. The size field is filled for only some rows; it gives once, few, many or a size class.

size	V	J	D	DNA	CDR3
.	TRBV19	TRBJ1-5	.	TGTGCCAGTGCGACGGGGAGGTGGGGCCAAGTCAATCAGCCCCAGCATTTT	CASATGRWGQVNQPQHF
.	TRBV6-1	TRBJ2-7	TRBD1	TGTGCCAGCAGTCGACTACCGGGACAGGGAGCCTACGAGCAGTACTTC	CASSRLPGQGAYEQYF
.	TRBV27	TRBJ1-6	TRBD1	TGTGCCAGCAGCTTCGGACAGGGGGCCAATTCACCCCTCCACTTT	CASSFGQGANSPLHF
.	TRBV27	TRBJ2-7	.	TGTGCCAGCGGAAGACAGGCCTTAAGCTCCTACGAGCAGTACTTC	CASGRQALSSYEQYF
.	TRBV6-1	TRBJ1-2	.	TGTGCCAGCAGTGAAGGGGTCGACTACACCTTC	CASSEGVDYTF
.	TRBV11-2	TRBJ1-6	TRBD1	TGTGCCAGCAGCCTCGCGACAGGGGGACATTCACCCCTCCACTTT	CASSLATGGHSPLHF
.	TRBV15	TRBJ2-7	.	TGTGCCACCAGCAGAGATTCCAGCGAGCAGTACTTC	CATSRDSSEQYF
few	TRBV7-6	TRBJ2-2	.	TGTGCCAGCAGCTTAGAACCCCCTGGTCTTACGAACACCGGGGAGCTGTTTTTT	CASSLEPPGLTNTGELFF
.	TRBV14	TRBJ1-1	.	TGTGCCAGCAGCCAAGGGGCAGGGGACACTGAAGCTTTCTTT	CASSQGAGDTEAFF
few	TRBV27	TRBJ1-2	.	TGTGCCAGCAGTCCCCAATCGTCTAACTATGGCTACACCTTC	CASSPQSSNYGYTF
.	TRBV19	TRBJ2-1	.	TGTGCCAGTAGTATAGTAGGGACGGGGTACAATGAGCAGTTCTTC	CASSIVGTGYNEQFF
few	TRBV19	TRBJ1-5	.	TGTGCCAGTAGTAGGCCAGAGCGCAATCAGCCCCAGCATTTT	CASSRPERNQPQHF
.	TRBV20-1	TRBJ1-1	TRBD1	TGCAGTGCTGCGACAGGGGGCGGTTGGGCTATGAACACTGAAGCTTTCTTT	CSAATGGGWAMNTEAFF
.	TRBV6-5	TRBJ1-2	.	TGTGCCAGCAGTTACCCCGGGGGCCAAGTAAACTATGGCTACACCTTC	CASSYPGGQVNYGYTF
.	TRBV7-9	TRBJ1-6	.	TGTGCCAGCAGCTCCAGGACAGTCTCCTATAATTCACCCCTCCACTTT	CASSSRTVSYNSPLHF
few	TRBV30	TRBJ1-2	.	TGTGCCTGGATTCAGCTGCAGGGATTCTATGGCTACACCTTC	CAWIQLQGFYGYTF
few	TRBV6-5	TRBJ1-2	TRBD1	TGTGCCAGCAGTTACTCGGTCCCAGGGGGTGTCTGGTGGGGCTACACCTTC	CASSYSVPGGVWWGYTF
.	TRBV5-1	TRBJ1-1	.	TGCGCCAGCAGCTTGGGATCCAGGGCCGCTGAAGCTTTCTTT	CASSLGSRAAEAFF
.	TRBV6-5	TRBJ1-5	.	TGTGCCAGCAGTTACTCGGCCGGTAATCAGCCCCAGCATTTT	CASSYSAGNQPQHF
.	TRBV27	TRBJ1-4	.	TGTGCCAGCAGTTTAAGACACTACCAGGATGAAAAACTGTTTTTT	CASSLRHYQDEKLFF
.	TRBV19	TRBJ1-2	.	TGTGCCAGTAGTATAGGAGTGCGCGGCTACACCTTC	CASSIGVRGYTF
.	TRBV5-1	TRBJ2-3	TRBD2	TGCGCCAGCAGCTCGGGACTAGCGGGGAAAATTGGTACAGATACGCAGTATTTT	CASSSGLAGKIGTDTQYF
.	TRBV7-2	TRBJ2-7	TRBD2	TGTGCCAGCAGCTCCAGGACTAGCGTCACCTACGAGCAGTACTTC	CASSSRTSVTYEQYF
.	TRBV2	TRBJ1-6	.	TGTGCCAGCAGGAGGGAGGCCCAAGAGGCCCTCCACTTT	CASRREAQEALHF
few	TRBV6-1	TRBJ2-7	TRBD1	TGTGCCAGCAGTGTCCAAGGGGGCGCCCCCTACGAGCAGTACTTC	CASSVQGGAPYEQYF
.	TRBV6-5	TRBJ2-3	.	TGTGCCAGCAGTTACTCGGGCATGCACACAGATACGCAGTATTTT	CASSYSGMHTDTQYF
.	TRBV5-4	TRBJ1-2	TRBD1	TGTGCCAGCAGCAAGACAGGGTCCTCCTATGGCTACACCTTC	CASSKTGSSYGYTF
.	TRBV28	TRBJ2-1	TRBD2	TGTGCCAGCAGAAGGAGACTAGCGGGACTCCACAATGAGCAGTTCTTC	CASRRRLAGLHNEQFF
few	TRBV2	TRBJ1-2	.	TGTGCCAGCAGTGTCCTAACTCTGACACGTCCCGCTGCTAACTATGGCTACACCTTC	CASSVLTLTRPAANYGYTF
.	TRBV6-1	TRBJ1-1	.	TGTGCCAGCAGCCCCCGGGGGGGAGCCGAAGCTTTCTTT	CASSPRGGAEAFF
.	TRBV28	TRBJ1-6	.	TGTGCCAGCAGTTTAGGCGGGATCAATTCACCCCTCCACTTT	CASSLGGINSPLHF
.	TRBV20-1	TRBJ1-1	.	TGCAGTGCTCACAACACAGTGAACACTGAAGCTTTCTTT	CSAHNTVNTEAFF
.	TRBV19	TRBJ2-5	.	TGTGCCAGTAGCCGGGACAAGACTTACCGGGGGCAAGAGACCCAGTACTTC	CASSRDKTYRGQETQYF
few	TRBV4-1	TRBJ1-1	.	TGCGCCAGCAGCCGACAGAACATGAACACTGAAGCTTTCTTT	CASSRQNMNTEAFF
few	TRBV10-3	TRBJ1-1	.	TGTGCCATCAGCTCCGCCTCTGCGGGGACTGAAGCTTTCTTT	CAISSASAGTEAFF
.	TRBV29-1	TRBJ1-1	.	TGCAGCGCCGAAGGGGGTGGTGAAGCTTTCTTT	CSAEGGGEAFF
.	TRBV5-4	TRBJ1-6	.	TGTGCCAGCAGCCTCCAGGGTTCGGTAAATTCACCCCTCCACTTT	CASSLQGSVNSPLHF
.	TRBV2	TRBJ1-5	.	TGTGCCAGCAGTGAAGCTACGGGGCTTAGCAATCAGCCCCAGCATTTT	CASSEATGLSNQPQHF
.	TRBV10-3	TRBJ1-5	.	TGTGCCATCAGTGATTGGGAGGATCAGCCCCAGCATTTT	CAISDWEDQPQHF
few	TRBV5-4	TRBJ1-2	TRBD1	TGTGCCAGCAGCTATGGACAGGGGGCTAGTAACTATGGCTACACCTTC	CASSYGQGASNYGYTF
.	TRBV28	TRBJ2-5	.	TGTGCGACCCGGCCTCAGGGTGTCGAGACCCAGTACTTC	CATRPQGVETQYF